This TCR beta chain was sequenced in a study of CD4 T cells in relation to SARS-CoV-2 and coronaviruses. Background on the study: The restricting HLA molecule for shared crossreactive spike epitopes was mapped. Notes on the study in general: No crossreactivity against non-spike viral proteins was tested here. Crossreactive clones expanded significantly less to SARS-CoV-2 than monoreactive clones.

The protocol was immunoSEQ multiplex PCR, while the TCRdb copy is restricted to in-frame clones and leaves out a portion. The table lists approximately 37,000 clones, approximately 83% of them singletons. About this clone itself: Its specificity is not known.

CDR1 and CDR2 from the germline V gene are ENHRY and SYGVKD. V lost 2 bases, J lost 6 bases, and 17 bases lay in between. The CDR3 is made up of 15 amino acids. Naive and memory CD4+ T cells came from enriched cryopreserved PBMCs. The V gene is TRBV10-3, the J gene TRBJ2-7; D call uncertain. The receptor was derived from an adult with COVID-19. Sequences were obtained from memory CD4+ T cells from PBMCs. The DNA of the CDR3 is TGTGCCATCAGTGAGAGGGTGACCATGCCTGCCGAGCAGTACTTC. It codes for CAISERVTMPAEQYF.